The table lists the clone carrying this T cell receptor (beta chain) with a few counts. Antigen unknown. The same CDR3 can be traced to other DNA sequences in this sample. This sample was included in a study of cytomegalovirus exposure and HLA in healthy donors. The donors were in the roughly 120-subject validation cohort; that cohort was separate from the roughly 700-subject first cohort. Sequencing used immunoSEQ multiplex PCR; TCRdb keeps in-frame clones, though not all of them. The sample includes 200,000 or so clones, roughly 80% seen only once; the top ten take 5.5% to 7%. Germline V gene data show CDR1 as MNHEY and CDR2 as SMNVEV (reference sequence). J was trimmed by 4 bases and V by 5 bases; bases with no gene match: 2. The CDR3 spans 13 residues. General observations from the study: According to a later analysis, TCR clusters from the first cohort tended to co-occur in the approximately 130 validation repertoires. Investigators reported 150 to 200 TCR beta chains as tied to cytomegalovirus.

This clonotype originated in a woman younger than 30 in good health and CMV-seronegative. Material for sequencing was PBMCs. V is TRBV27 and J is TRBJ1-2; TRBD1 matches 9 bases. The CDR3 DNA is TGTGCCAGCAGTCCGACAGGGGGCTATGGCTACACCTTC. Protein product: CASSPTGGYGYTF.